Presented here are 7 T cell receptor beta chains from one specimen sequenced in a study of CD8+ T cells in alopecia areata. RNA extraction and reverse transcription yielded cDNA as sequencing template. Repertoires were generated with immunoSEQ multiplex PCR, while TCRdb's copy carries only in-frame clones and drops some. The sample has about 200,000 clones, about 56% seen once. The sequenced sample consisted of CD8+ T cells sorted from blood. Receptors were obtained from a human donor in good health.

J is TRBJ2-2 and V is TRBV29-1; TRBD2 matches 12 bases. The CDR3 has 14 residues. The junction had 2 bases not matched to a gene; V was cut back by 2 bases and J by 7 bases. The V gene's germline CDR1 is SQVTM and CDR2 ANQGSEA. DNA of the CDR3: TGCAGCGTTGAAACTAGCGGGGGGCTCGGGGAGCTGTTTTTT. Protein product: CSVETSGGLGELFF.

The chain has TRBV4-1 and TRBJ2-7, with 7 bases identical to TRBD1. This CDR3 contains 16 residues. Per germline, CDR1 MGHRA and CDR2 YSYEKL. The V and J ends lost 3 bases and 3 bases, in that order; junction bases with no gene match: 11. CDR3 protein: CASSQERTGELYEQYF. The CDR3 DNA sequence: TGCGCCAGCAGCCAGGAACGGACAGGAGAGCTCTACGAGCAGTACTTC.

This clone was detected only once. J is TRBJ2-7 and V is TRBV6-6, with D perhaps given as TRBD1 or TRBD2 (5 bases each). Germline loops: CDR1 MNHNY, CDR2 SVGAGI (reference sequence). Trimming shortened V by 4 bases and J by 5 bases, and 12 bases separated the two germline ends. The CDR3 is 13 residues long. CDR3 coding DNA: TGTGCCAGCAGTTCAATTCAGGGAGACGAGCAGTACTTC. Its protein product is CASSSIQGDEQYF.

The chain is built from TRBV7-6 and TRBJ1-5; unclear D gene. The CDR3 is 18 amino acids. From germline, CDR1 is SGHVS and CDR2 FNYEAQ. The germline V and J ends were trimmed by 0 bases and 0 bases, with 15 bases remaining between them. The CDR3 reads CASSLALGWGPSNQPQHF. CDR3 coding DNA: TGTGCCAGCAGCTTAGCCTTGGGGTGGGGTCCTAGCAATCAGCCCCAGCATTTT. Full variable domain (missing parts from reference TRBV7-6 and TRBJ1-5): GAGVSQSPRYKVTKRGQDVALRCDPISGHVSLYWYRQALGQGPEFLTYFNYEAQQDKSGLPNDRFSAERPEGSISTLTIQRTEQRDSAMYRCASSLALGWGPSNQPQHFGDGTRLSIL.

The chain is built from TRBV6-6 and TRBJ2-7, with 9 positions matching TRBD2. The trim removed 3 bases at V and 5 bases at J, leaving 2 bases unmatched. This CDR3 has 13 residues. The germline gives CDR1 MNHNY, CDR2 SVGAGI (reference sequence). The CDR3 reads CASSYGGGDEQYF. For the CDR3, the DNA is TGTGCCAGCAGTTATGGCGGGGGGGACGAGCAGTACTTC.

DNA for the CDR3: TGTGCCAGCAGTCCCAAGGGAGGGTTGTACGAGCAGTACTTC. Translated, it gives CASSPKGGLYEQYF. The chain recombines TRBV2 with TRBJ2-7; 7 bases line up with TRBD2. Germline loops: CDR1 SNHLY, CDR2 FYNNEI. This CDR3 region has 14 residues. Trimming cost V 5 bases and J 4 bases; bases outside gene matches: 8.

This clone has only a few counts. This sequence joins TRBV5-1 and TRBJ1-5; D unresolved. CDR3 length: 14 residues. CDR1 is SGHRS and CDR2 is YFSETQ in the germline V gene. V lost 0 bases to trimming and J lost 4 bases, with 8 bases between them. CDR3 in amino acids: CASSLGTTNQPQHF. The CDR3 region has the DNA TGCGCCAGCAGCTTGGGTACGACGAATCAGCCCCAGCATTTT.